The 3 T cell receptor beta chains listed next were all sequenced from one sample in a study of T cell responses to AZD1222 COVID-19 vaccine. Sequencing used immunoSEQ multiplex PCR; TCRdb keeps in-frame clones, though not all of them. Of around 180,000 clones in the sample, around 89% were seen once. The starting material was peripheral blood, obtained on day 0 of AZD1222 vaccination. These receptors originate from an adult in good health.

The gene calls are TRBV28 and TRBJ1-2; no definite D call. Germline V gene data show CDR1 as MDHEN and CDR2 as SYDVKM. V lost 10 bases to trimming and J lost 2 bases, with 11 bases between them. The CDR3 spans 12 residues. In nucleotides, the CDR3 is TGTGCCACCACGGACGTAAACTATGGCTACACCTTC. Amino acid sequence: CATTDVNYGYTF.

This clone came up once. This chain connects TRBV14 to TRBJ2-2; no reliable D call. V lost 4 bases, J lost 7 bases, and 16 bases lay in between. This CDR3 is built from 15 residues. Germline V gives CDR1 SGHDN, CDR2 FVKESK. The CDR3 sequence: CASSLLGSRSGELFF. Written as DNA, the CDR3 is TGTGCCAGCAGCCTTCTGGGCAGCCGGAGCGGGGAGCTGTTTTTT. The variable domain in full, completed from reference TRBV14 and TRBJ2-2, reads EAGVTQFPSHSVIEKGQTVTLRCDPISGHDNLYWYRRVMGKEIKFLLHFVKESKQDESGMPNNRFLAERTGGTYSTLKVQPAELEDSGVYFCASSLLGSRSGELFFGEGSRLTVL.

In its sample, this clone was seen once. The chain recombines TRBV15 with TRBJ2-3, with 9 bases matching TRBD1. The CDR3 spans 16 residues. Germline V gene data show CDR1 as LNHNV and CDR2 as YYDKDF (reference sequence). Trimming took 5 bases from V and 6 from J; bases not matched to a gene: 12. This CDR3 reads CATSVQGAATADTQYF. As DNA, the CDR3 is TGTGCCACCAGCGTACAGGGGGCAGCGACGGCGGATACGCAGTATTTT. Full variable domain (rest looked up from reference TRBV15 and TRBJ2-3): DAMVIQNPRYQVTQFGKPVTLSCSQTLNHNVMYWYQQKSSQAPKLLFHYYDKDFNNEADTPDNFQSRRPNTSFCFLDIRSPGLGDTAMYLCATSVQGAATADTQYFGPGTRLTVL.